The clone carrying this T cell receptor (beta chain) was seen a few times. Antigen specificity is unknown. This sample stems from a study of T cells in localized non-small cell lung cancer. Notes on the study in general: Multi-region tumor sequencing was not done, so intratumor heterogeneity could not be excluded. Detection in adjacent lung was observed for a median around 55 of the top 100 tumor clones. Uninvolved adjacent lung, not tumor, had the highest T cell clonality. Increased T cell density in blood showed an association with longer overall survival.

Profiled with immunoSEQ multiplex PCR; TCRdb holds only in-frame clones, not every one. The repertoire includes around 2,000 clones, about 22% of them detected once, and 8% to 9% sits in the top ten. The length of the CDR3 is 16 residues. V shed 5 bases and J 0 bases; nucleotides not matched to a gene: 7. CDR1 and CDR2 (germline): SGHNT, YENEEA. This rearrangement joins TRBV11-3 to TRBJ2-3; 8 positions match TRBD2. The sequence was obtained from a woman aged 35-75 years with stage I lung adenocarcinoma. Sequenced here: lung tumor tissue, sampled before any cancer treatment. The CDR3 DNA reads as TGTGCCAGCAGCCCCAGGGTAGCGGGGAGCACAGATACGCAGTATTTT. Its translation is CASSPRVAGSTDTQYF.